The table lists the clone carrying this TCR beta chain with a few counts. What it recognizes is unknown. V dropped 0 bases and J dropped 7 bases, with 16 bases sitting between them. The V gene's germline CDR1 is SNHLY and CDR2 FYNNEI. The CDR3 totals 15 residues. Both 60 Vbeta primers and 13 Jbeta primers went into the PCR. In the original processing: Counted up in a later analysis, unique TCR beta chains came to some 80 million, with around 9.9 million shared. TCRdb's copy holds only in-frame clones and misses some; the assay was immunoSEQ multiplex PCR. D and trimming come from the DNA, and the V and J calls and clone size come from that table. The table has some 100,000 clones, roughly 76% seen once; the top ten hold around 4%. This entry comes from a study of cytomegalovirus exposure and HLA in healthy donors. Study-level information: A data release that came early held approximately 85 million unique TCRs from HLA-typed donors. Findings and limits, study-wide: Later analysis demonstrated an association between a missense DCLRE1C variant and TCR beta V- and J-gene trimming. Accounts indicate the classifier identified cytomegalovirus status with strong specificity and sensitivity.

The chain carries TRBV2 and TRBJ2-7, with D unclear. The TCR comes from a man aged 35 to 55 in good health and CMV-seronegative. The specimen was PBMCs. The CDR3 protein is CASSEALYNPLEQYF. The CDR3 nucleotides are TGTGCCAGCAGTGAAGCGCTTTACAACCCTTTGGAGCAGTACTTC. The whole variable domain, remainder taken from reference TRBV2 and TRBJ2-7, is EPEVTQTPSHQVTQMGQEVILRCVPISNHLYFYWYRQILGQKVEFLVSFYNNEISEKSEIFDDQFSVERPDGSNFTLKIRSTKLEDSAMYFCASSEALYNPLEQYFGPGTRLTVT.